The 26 T cell receptor beta chains below all came from one sample that was sequenced in a study of Ad26.COV2.S vaccination and SARS-CoV-2 variants. Clones were sequenced by immunoSEQ multiplex PCR, and TCRdb holds only the in-frame ones, with some missing. The repertoire holds 400,000 to 450,000 clones, 90% seen once, with about 12% in the top ten. Described treatment: about 20 received Ad26.COV2.S at low or high dose, single or two shots; about 5 received placebo; per-sample allocation not given. Day 63 following the first vaccine or placebo injection was when the samples were taken. The sequencing here drew on peripheral blood, taken in a trial of Ad26.COV2.S vaccine versus placebo. These TCRs come from a person between 18 and 65 years old who received the Ad26.COV2.S COVID-19 vaccine or a placebo.

The rearrangement joins TRBV30 to TRBJ2-3; D unresolved. V was trimmed by 5 bases and J by 2 bases, leaving 11 bases between them. CDR3 size: 13 residues. CDR1 and CDR2 from the germline V gene are GTSNPN and SVGIG (reference sequence). The DNA for the CDR3 is TGTGCCTGGTCGGATGGGTACACAGATACGCAGTATTTT. Translating it yields CAWSDGYTDTQYF.

The rearrangement joins TRBV28 to TRBJ2-7, with TRBD1 matching over 8 bases. V dropped 5 bases and J dropped 7; count of bases not matched to a gene: 10. Per germline, CDR1 MDHEN and CDR2 SYDVKM. This CDR3 spans 14 amino acids. CDR3 in amino acids: CASSLDRGLVEQYF. As DNA, the CDR3 is TGTGCCAGCAGTCTTGACAGGGGTTTGGTGGAGCAGTACTTC.

The chain employs TRBV9 and TRBJ1-3; possibly TRBD1 for D (6 bases). Trimming removed 0 bases at V and 0 bases at J, with 10 bases between. The germline gives CDR1 SGDLS, CDR2 YYNGEE. The CDR3 is 16 residues long. CDR3 nucleotide sequence: TGTGCCAGCAGCGTAGCTACAGGGTTCTCTGGAAACACCATATATTTT. Translation gives CASSVATGFSGNTIYF.

The gene calls are TRBV30 and TRBJ2-5; D possibly corresponds to TRBD1 (5 bases). The CDR3 totals 13 residues. The germline V and J ends were trimmed by 0 bases and 2 bases, with 7 bases remaining between them. CDR1 and CDR2 from the germline V gene are GTSNPN and SVGIG (reference sequence). CDR3 in DNA: TGTGCCTGGAGTGTGCAGGGACAAGAGACCCAGTACTTC. It is translated as CAWSVQGQETQYF.

The chain employs TRBV18 and TRBJ2-7, with TRBD1 matching over 11 bases. CDR1 is KGHSH and CDR2 is LQKENI in the germline V gene. Trimming removed 5 bases from V and 1 base from J; junction bases left unmatched: 4. The CDR3 consists of 15 residues. The chain's CDR3 is CASSSGQGGSYEQYF. DNA for the CDR3: TGTGCCAGCTCATCGGGACAGGGGGGATCCTACGAGCAGTACTTC.

The CDR3 region has the DNA TGCGCCAGCAGTCCCACAGGGTGGAATGAAAAACTGTTTTTT. This encodes CASSPTGWNEKLFF. The chain uses TRBV10-1 and TRBJ1-4; D may be TRBD1 (6 bases). Germline loops: CDR1 WNHNN, CDR2 SYGVQD (reference sequence). V gave up 5 bases and J gave up 5 bases, with 12 bases separating them. This CDR3 region has 14 residues.

CDR3 in amino acids: CASSQPSTSGDYNEQFF. The CDR3 coding sequence is TGCGCCAGCAGCCAACCGTCAACTAGCGGGGACTACAATGAGCAGTTCTTC. The V and J genes are TRBV4-1 and TRBJ2-1; 10 bases are a match to TRBD2. V was pared by 2 bases and J by 3 bases, with 7 bases of the junction left unmatched. The CDR3 sequence is 17 residues long. CDR1 and CDR2 from the germline V gene are MGHRA and YSYEKL.

The V and J genes are TRBV19 and TRBJ1-1; D not certain. The CDR3 extends over 12 amino acids. V was trimmed by 9 bases and J by 5 bases, leaving 13 bases between them. The germline gives CDR1 LNHDA, CDR2 SQIVND (reference sequence). This CDR3 is CASSFLGTEAFF. In DNA form, the CDR3 reads TGTGCCAGCTCATTTTTGGGGACTGAAGCTTTCTTT.

The chain links TRBV30 to TRBJ2-1; D gene uncertain. The CDR3 runs 11 residues. Germline CDR1 is GTSNPN and CDR2 is SVGIG (reference sequence). Trimming removed 0 bases from V and 12 bases from J, with 9 bases in between. The CDR3 sequence: CAWSVRDPQFF. CDR3 DNA sequence: TGTGCCTGGAGTGTACGAGACCCGCAGTTCTTC.

This chain connects TRBV5-1 to TRBJ2-7, with TRBD2 matching over 16 bases. The V segment lost 4 bases and the J segment 2 bases; nucleotides outside the gene matches: 6. The CDR3 loop spans 17 amino acids. CDR1 and CDR2 from the germline V gene are SGHRS and YFSETQ. The CDR3 bases are TGCGCCAGCAGCCGCGGGACTAGCGGGAGGGTAACCTACGAGCAGTACTTC. It is translated as CASSRGTSGRVTYEQYF.

The chain links TRBV10-3 to TRBJ1-1, with unresolved D. Germline values: CDR1 ENHRY, CDR2 SYGVKD. The CDR3 is 14 residues long. Trimming pared 3 bases from V and 0 bases from J, leaving 8 bases between. The CDR3 nucleotides are TGTGCCATCAGTGAAGGGTTTCTGAACACTGAAGCTTTCTTT. Amino acids: CAISEGFLNTEAFF.

A single count supports this clone. This chain links TRBV10-3 with TRBJ1-1; D remains ambiguous. CDR3 length: 13 amino acids. V lost 6 bases to trimming and J lost 3 bases, with 11 bases between them. Per the germline V gene, CDR1 is ENHRY and CDR2 is SYGVKD. CDR3 DNA sequence: TGTGCCATCAGGGGAGATACCTACACTGAAGCTTTCTTT. Translated: CAIRGDTYTEAFF.

V usage is TRBV30 and J usage is TRBJ2-1; TRBD2 aligns across 7 bases. Germline loops: CDR1 GTSNPN, CDR2 SVGIG (reference sequence). J was trimmed by 4 bases and V by 2 bases; bases with no gene match: 8. This CDR3 is built from 15 residues. The CDR3 protein is CAWSLGLAVYNEQFF. Here the CDR3 DNA reads TGTGCCTGGAGTCTCGGCCTAGCGGTTTACAATGAGCAGTTCTTC. Full variable domain (outside the CDR3, taken from reference TRBV30 and TRBJ2-1): SQTIHQWPATLVQPVGSPLSLECTVEGTSNPNLYWYRQAAGRGLQLLFYSVGIGQISSEVPQNLSASRPQDRQFILSSKKLLLSDSGFYLCAWSLGLAVYNEQFFGPGTRLTVL.

This rearrangement joins TRBV7-9 to TRBJ2-5; 12 bases line up with TRBD1. Germline CDR1 and CDR2: SEHNR and FQNEAQ (reference sequence). Trimming at V came to 5 bases and at J to 3 bases, leaving 7 bases not matched to a gene. The length of the CDR3 is 16 residues. Here the CDR3 reads CASSTSGTGGEETQYF. The DNA of the CDR3 is TGTGCCAGCAGCACCTCAGGGACAGGGGGCGAAGAGACCCAGTACTTC.

The gene calls are TRBV5-4 and TRBJ1-3; 8 nucleotides align to TRBD1. The germline V gene has CDR1 SGHNT and CDR2 YYREEE (reference sequence). The CDR3 is 15 residues long. Trimming removed 4 bases from V and 4 bases from J; junction bases left unmatched: 7. The CDR3 loop reads CASSLDRAWGNTIYF. CDR3 in DNA: TGTGCCAGCAGCCTGGACAGGGCCTGGGGAAACACCATATATTTT.

CDR3 nucleotide sequence: TGTGCCTGGAGTTCCACACCTAGAAAAGAGACCCAGTACTTC. Protein: CAWSSTPRKETQYF. The rearrangement joins TRBV30 to TRBJ2-5; D gene uncertain. Germline values: CDR1 GTSNPN, CDR2 SVGIG (reference sequence). This CDR3 is 14 amino acids long. The V end lost 2 bases, the J end lost 3 bases, and 13 bases lay between the germline ends.

This chain links TRBV5-1 with TRBJ2-1; TRBD1 is a possible D gene (6 bases). This CDR3 comprises 15 residues. V lost 1 base and J 6 bases, leaving 14 bases between the germline ends. Per germline, CDR1 SGHRS and CDR2 YFSETQ. DNA for the CDR3: TGCGCCAGCAGCTTGTCCACAGGGTTGGGCAATGAGCAGTTCTTC. Translating gives CASSLSTGLGNEQFF.

The chain combines TRBV7-9 with TRBJ2-1; 9 positions match TRBD2. The J segment lost 9 bases and the V segment lost 5 bases, leaving 11 bases of the junction unmatched. This CDR3 region has 15 residues. Per the germline V gene, CDR1 is SEHNR and CDR2 is FQNEAQ (reference sequence). The CDR3 region has the DNA TGTGCCAGCAGCCTTCCGGGACTAGCTGATAGTGAGCAGTTCTTC. It yields the protein CASSLPGLADSEQFF.

This chain connects TRBV2 to TRBJ2-3; D perhaps matches TRBD1 (6 bases). Trimming shortened V by 7 bases and J by 4 bases, and 18 bases separated the two germline ends. CDR3 length: 15 residues. Germline values: CDR1 SNHLY, CDR2 FYNNEI. The CDR3 bases are TGTGCCAGCATCATATTACAGGGAAATGCAGATACGCAGTATTTT. Translated, it gives CASIILQGNADTQYF.

This rearrangement joins TRBV29-1 to TRBJ2-1; the D is unclear. V was trimmed by 2 bases and J by 4 bases, leaving 6 bases between them. Germline CDR1 SQVTM, CDR2 ANQGSEA. The CDR3 is made up of 12 amino acids. The CDR3 loop is CSVERQYNEQFF. The CDR3 region has the DNA TGCAGCGTTGAACGGCAGTACAATGAGCAGTTCTTC.

This chain joins TRBV18 and TRBJ2-7, with a tentative D call TRBD1 (5 bases). CDR1 and CDR2 from the germline V gene are KGHSH and LQKENI. This CDR3 comprises 14 residues. V lost 8 bases, J lost 0 bases, and 14 bases lay in between. DNA of the CDR3: TGTGCCAGCCTGGCAGGGTCTAGCTCCTACGAGCAGTACTTC. Its translation is CASLAGSSSYEQYF.

V usage is TRBV9 and J usage is TRBJ2-3; maybe TRBD2 (5 bases). V was clipped by 0 bases and J by 6 bases, with 11 bases between them. The CDR3 is 14 residues long. Germline lookup yields CDR1 SGDLS and CDR2 YYNGEE. CDR3 sequence reads: CASSVAARADTQYF. The CDR3 nucleotides are TGTGCCAGCAGCGTAGCTGCGAGGGCGGATACGCAGTATTTT.

The chain employs TRBV5-5 and TRBJ2-7; 7 bases match TRBD1. V lost 0 bases, J lost 4 bases, and 7 bases stayed unmatched. CDR3 length: 15 amino acids. Germline CDR1 reads SGHKS; CDR2 reads YYEKEE (reference sequence). The CDR3 DNA is TGTGCCAGCAGCTTGGAGGGGACAGAGCCTTACGAGCAGTACTTC. It is translated as CASSLEGTEPYEQYF.

The V call is TRBV4-1, the J call TRBJ1-1; D possibly corresponds to TRBD1 (5 bases). This CDR3 region has 15 residues. Germline-derived CDR1 and CDR2 are MGHRA and YSYEKL. Trimming pared 4 bases from V and 6 bases from J, leaving 18 bases between. This chain's CDR3 is CASSRFRDAEPEAFF. The DNA of the CDR3 is TGCGCCAGCAGCCGCTTCCGGGACGCCGAGCCTGAAGCTTTCTTT.

The chain is built from TRBV9 and TRBJ1-2; D ambiguous. Deletions cut 6 bases from V and 7 bases from J, with 22 bases between. The CDR3 is 15 amino acids. From germline, CDR1 is SGDLS and CDR2 YYNGEE. The CDR3 here is CASNARSHGGGGYTF. CDR3 coding DNA: TGTGCCAGCAACGCCCGAAGCCACGGAGGAGGTGGCTACACCTTC.

This chain uses TRBV19 with TRBJ1-1; no firm D call. Germline lookup yields CDR1 LNHDA and CDR2 SQIVND (reference sequence). Trimming took 3 bases from V and 1 from J, leaving 21 bases between them. The CDR3 is made up of 18 amino acids. The DNA for the CDR3 is TGTGCCAGTAGTATGGTTCTCGAGGAGGTGGGATGGAACACTGAAGCTTTCTTT. Translated: CASSMVLEEVGWNTEAFF. The variable domain in full, completed from reference TRBV19 and TRBJ1-1, reads DGGITQSPKYLFRKEGQNVTLSCEQNLNHDAMYWYRQDPGQGLRLIYYSQIVNDFQKGDIAEGYSVSREKKESFPLTVTSAQKNPTAFYLCASSMVLEEVGWNTEAFFGQGTRLTVV.